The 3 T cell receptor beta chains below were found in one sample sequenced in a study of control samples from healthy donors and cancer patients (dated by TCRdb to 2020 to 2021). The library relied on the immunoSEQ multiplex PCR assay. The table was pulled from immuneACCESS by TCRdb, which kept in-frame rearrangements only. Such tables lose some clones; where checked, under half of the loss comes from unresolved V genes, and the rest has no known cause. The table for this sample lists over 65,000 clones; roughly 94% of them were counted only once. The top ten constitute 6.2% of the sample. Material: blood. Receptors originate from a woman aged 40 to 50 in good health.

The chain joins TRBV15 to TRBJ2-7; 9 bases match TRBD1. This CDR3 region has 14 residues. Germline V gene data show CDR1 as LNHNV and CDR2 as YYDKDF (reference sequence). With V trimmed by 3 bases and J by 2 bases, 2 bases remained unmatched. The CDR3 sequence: CATSRGQGTYEQYF. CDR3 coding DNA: TGTGCCACCAGCAGGGGACAGGGTACCTACGAGCAGTACTTC. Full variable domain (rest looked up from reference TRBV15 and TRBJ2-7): DAMVIQNPRYQVTQFGKPVTLSCSQTLNHNVMYWYQQKSSQAPKLLFHYYDKDFNNEADTPDNFQSRRPNTSFCFLDIRSPGLGDTAMYLCATSRGQGTYEQYFGPGTRLTVT.

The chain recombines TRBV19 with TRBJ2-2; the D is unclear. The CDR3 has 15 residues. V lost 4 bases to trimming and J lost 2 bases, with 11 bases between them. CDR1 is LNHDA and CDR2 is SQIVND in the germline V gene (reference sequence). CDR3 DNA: TGTGCCAGTAGTACTAGTATCGTTAACACCGGGGAGCTGTTTTTT. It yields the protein CASSTSIVNTGELFF.

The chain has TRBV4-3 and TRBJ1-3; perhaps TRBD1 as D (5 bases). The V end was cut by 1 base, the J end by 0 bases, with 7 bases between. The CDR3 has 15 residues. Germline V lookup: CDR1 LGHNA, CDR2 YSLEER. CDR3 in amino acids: CASSQGGTSGNTIYF. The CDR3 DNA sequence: TGCGCCAGCAGCCAAGGTGGGACCTCTGGAAACACCATATATTTT.